The source of this TCR beta chain is a study of monozygotic twins with inflammatory bowel disease. CDR3 length: 11 amino acids. Reanalyzing the 5' RACE reads, TCRdb keeps one entry per CDR3 protein, without DNA. The sample has 150,000 to 200,000 distinct CDR3 sequences; the top ten hold approximately 2.8%. The clonotype was recovered from a human donor with ulcerative colitis or Crohn's disease, or a healthy co-twin of an affected twin (not recorded which). This chain connects TRBV12-3 or TRBV12-4 to TRBJ1-1; TCRdb names TRBD1, which stays unverified in the absence of DNA. Input material: blood. CDR3 amino acids: CASSPQGLAFF.